A single sample is the source of the 9 T cell receptor beta chains below, sequenced in a study of spatial heterogeneity in lung cancer. TCRdb redid the calling of the 5' RACE reads with MiXCR, one entry per CDR3 protein. The sample lists 6,500 to 8,500 distinct CDR3 sequences, 9.7% occurring once. Indicated time point: sample taken at primary tumor resection. The starting material was normal lung tissue next to the tumor, obtained at surgery. These receptors were collected from a male donor with early-stage non-small cell lung cancer.

In this sample, this clonotype turned up many times. V gene TRBV7-8 combines with J gene TRBJ2-1; 12 bases are shared with TRBD2. This CDR3 contains 14 residues. The V gene's germline CDR1 is SGHVS and CDR2 FQNEAQ. V was pared by 7 bases and J by 6 bases, with 4 bases of the junction left unmatched. The CDR3 region is CASKGLAGLNEQFF. The CDR3, as DNA: TGTGCCAGCAAAGGACTAGCGGGACTCAATGAGCAGTTCTTC.

This clonotype was seen ten or more times. V and J are TRBV7-8 and TRBJ1-6, with 12 bases aligning to TRBD1. CDR3 size: 16 residues. V lost 5 bases to trimming and J lost 7 bases; unmatched junction nucleotides: 6. Germline V gene sequence: CDR1 SGHVS, CDR2 FQNEAQ. The CDR3 region has the DNA TGTGCCAGCAGCCCCCGGGACAGGGGGCGAAATTCACCCCTCCACTTT. This translates into CASSPRDRGRNSPLHF.

This clonotype has at least ten counts. The V call is TRBV5-1, the J call TRBJ2-3; 8 positions agree with TRBD1. The germline gives CDR1 SGHRS, CDR2 YFSETQ. The length of the CDR3 is 16 residues. V was pared by 1 base and J by 5 bases, with 9 bases of the junction left unmatched. The chain's CDR3 is CASSLILDRAGDTQYF. In nucleotides, the CDR3 is TGCGCCAGCAGCTTGATCCTGGACAGGGCTGGAGATACGCAGTATTTT.

This clonotype was observed many times. The rearrangement links TRBV25-1 to TRBJ2-5, with 7 nucleotides matching TRBD1. The germline CDR1 and CDR2 sequences are MGHDK and SYGVNS. Germline trimming cut 8 bases from V and 7 bases from J; bases unmatched to any gene: 4. The CDR3 contains 11 residues. CDR3 nucleotides: TGTGCCAGCCGACAGGGCGCGACCCAGTACTTC. It specifies CASRQGATQYF.

This chain connects TRBV5-1 to TRBJ2-2; D is perhaps TRBD1 or TRBD2 (5 bases each). This CDR3 region has 14 residues. Germline CDR1 is SGHRS and CDR2 is YFSETQ. Between the trimmed V and J ends, which lost 5 bases and 1 base, there was a span of 9 bases. CDR3 coding DNA: TGCGCCAGCAGGAGGGGTGAGAACACCGGGGAGCTGTTTTTT. Residues: CASRRGENTGELFF.

This clonotype was observed many times. The CDR3 reads CASSYLVVPMGLTHSGANVLTF. The DNA of the CDR3 is TGTGCCAGCAGTTATTTGGTAGTCCCTATGGGTCTCACCCACTCTGGGGCCAACGTCCTGACTTTC. The chain carries TRBV6-5 and TRBJ2-6; no reliable D call. Trimming shortened V by 3 bases and J by 0 bases, and 27 bases separated the two germline ends. The CDR3 is 22 residues long. The germline CDR1 and CDR2 sequences are MNHEY and SVGAGI.

This clonotype was observed many times. This chain joins TRBV5-1 and TRBJ2-2; 12 bases are shared with TRBD2. The trim removed 4 bases at V and 7 bases at J, leaving 5 bases unmatched. Germline loops: CDR1 SGHRS, CDR2 YFSETQ. The CDR3 consists of 15 residues. CDR3 bases: TGCGCCAGCAGCCTTAGACTAGCGGGAGTCGGGGAGCTGTTTTTT. It yields the protein CASSLRLAGVGELFF.

This clonotype has a count of ten or more. The genes are TRBV7-3 and TRBJ2-7; D remains ambiguous. V was cut by 1 base and J by 6 bases, with 13 bases left in between. Germline values: CDR1 SGHTA, CDR2 FQGTGA. This CDR3 has 14 residues. CDR3 DNA sequence: TGTGCCAGCAGCTTAAGCGCCAGTCCCCTCGAGCAGTACTTC. As protein: CASSLSASPLEQYF.

This clonotype was detected ten times or more. The rearrangement uses TRBV3-1 and TRBJ1-5; D gene unclear. CDR1 and CDR2 (germline): LGHDT, YNNKEL (reference sequence). This CDR3 contains 15 residues. Trimming took 5 bases from V and 1 from J, leaving 12 bases between them. CDR3 sequence (DNA): TGTGCCAGCAGCTTTGCCCTGGGGAGCAATCAGCCCCAGCATTTT. Translating gives CASSFALGSNQPQHF.